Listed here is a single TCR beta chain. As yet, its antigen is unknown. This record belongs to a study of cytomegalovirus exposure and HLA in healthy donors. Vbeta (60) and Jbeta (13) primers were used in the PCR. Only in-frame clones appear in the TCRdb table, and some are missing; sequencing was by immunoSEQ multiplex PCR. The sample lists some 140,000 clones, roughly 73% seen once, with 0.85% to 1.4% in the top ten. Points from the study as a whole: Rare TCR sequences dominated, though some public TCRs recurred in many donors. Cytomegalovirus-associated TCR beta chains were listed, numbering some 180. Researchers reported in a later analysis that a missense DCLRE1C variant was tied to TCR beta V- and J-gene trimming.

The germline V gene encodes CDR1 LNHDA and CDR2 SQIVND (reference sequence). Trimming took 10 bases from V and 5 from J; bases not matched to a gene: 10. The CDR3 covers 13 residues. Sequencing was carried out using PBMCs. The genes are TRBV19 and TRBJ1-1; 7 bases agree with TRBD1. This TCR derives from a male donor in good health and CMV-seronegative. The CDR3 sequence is CATSHQGGTEAFF. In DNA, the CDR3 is TGTGCCACCTCCCACCAGGGGGGTACTGAAGCTTTCTTT.